The clone carrying this TCR beta chain is medium-sized in the sample. This CDR3 has 12 residues. The germline V gene encodes CDR1 SGHVS and CDR2 FNYEAQ. V was pared by 3 bases and J by 0 bases, with 1 base between. One entry per CDR3 protein, called by TCRdb with MiXCR from the 5' RACE reads. The sample holds 2,500 to 3,000 distinct CDR3 sequences, approximately 3% seen once. This record belongs to a study of spatial heterogeneity in lung cancer. Time point given: sample taken at primary tumor resection. Source: normal lung tissue next to the tumor, taken at surgery. V usage is TRBV7-6 and J usage is TRBJ2-3; D is undetermined. This clonotype was obtained from a male donor with early-stage non-small cell lung cancer. CDR3 in amino acids: CASSFSTDTQYF. The CDR3 DNA follows: TGTGCCAGCAGCTTCAGCACAGATACGCAGTATTTT.